This T cell receptor beta chain was identified in a study of blood T cells in healthy people across ages. A second PCR of roughly 7 to 11 cycles used a sample-barcoded 5' primer and a J-beta primer mix. In TCRdb, the 5' RACE reads were re-called with MiXCR into one record per CDR3 protein. There are around 1,700,000 distinct CDR3 sequences in the sample; about 28% occur only once, and 7% to 9% lies in the top ten. Germline loops: CDR1 MNHNY, CDR2 SVGAGI (reference sequence). After removal of 4 bases from V and 6 bases from J, the junction contained 8 bases not matched to a gene. The CDR3 contains 14 residues. Study observations and caveats: It was found that TCR beta diversity correlated strongly with the percentage of naive T cells. No conclusive comparison of naive versus antigen-experienced cells was possible with unsorted PBMCs. Among long-lived donors, naive CD4+ cells were more numerous and diversity higher than in aged donors.

Turning to this clonotype: The antigen is undetermined.

Caucasian, healthy and from Russia, the donors were aged between roughly 6 and 95. This sequence joins TRBV6-6 and TRBJ2-7; 8 bases align to TRBD1. The origin of this receptor is a woman in her twenties or thirties in good health. The specimen was blood. Here the CDR3 reads CASSSVDRAGEQYF. Written as DNA, the CDR3 is TGTGCCAGCAGTTCCGTGGACAGGGCAGGCGAGCAGTACTTC.